The present entry profiles one T cell receptor beta chain with its context. Which antigen it targets is not known. Qualities for individual bases were not recorded, and no much larger clone is one base off. The sample is drawn from a study of T cell changes during pregnancy in multiple sclerosis (dated by TCRdb to between 2018 and 2021). Broadly, across the study: The study examined how the T cell repertoire changed over the course of pregnancy in women with multiple sclerosis.

Library prep was done by the immunoSEQ multiplex PCR assay. The table comes from immuneACCESS by way of TCRdb, which keeps in-frame sequences with V and J called. Part of the clones is missing from these tables; in studies checked, under half for an unresolved V gene and the rest for unknown reasons. This sample holds about 61,000 clones; 90% were observed only once. Approximately 0.91% of the sample comes from the top ten. Trimming at the junction amounts to 4 bases on V and 10 bases on J, and the germline ends lie 14 bases apart. Taken from cysteine to phenylalanine, the CDR3 has 14 residues. The sequence is cut down to CDR3 DNA, 42 bases in frame from base 1. The CDR1 and CDR2 encoded by the germline V gene are SGHDN and FVKESK.

This sequence was found in a female donor in good health, enrolled as a control in a pregnancy study. The chain uses TRBV14 and TRBJ1-6, with the D gene call left open. Sequenced material: peripheral blood, taken in the first trimester of pregnancy. The CDR3 amino acid sequence is: CASSPNPGWSPLHF. The DNA sequence is as follows: TGTGCCAGCAGCCCGAACCCGGGTTGGTCACCCCTCCACTTT.